The 5 T cell receptor beta chains given below trace back to one sample, sequenced in a study of cytomegalovirus exposure and HLA in healthy donors. The PCR was carried out with 60 Vbeta primers and 13 Jbeta primers. TCRdb's copy holds only in-frame clones and misses some; the assay was immunoSEQ multiplex PCR. The sample totals over 100,000 clones. Sequencing input: PBMCs. Receptor source: a woman aged 40 to 55 in good health and CMV-seropositive.

This chain joins TRBV9 and TRBJ2-1; 8 bases agree with TRBD2. The CDR3 loop spans 15 amino acids. Trimming cost V 0 bases and J 3 bases; bases outside gene matches: 2. Germline V gives CDR1 SGDLS, CDR2 YYNGEE. DNA for the CDR3: TGTGCCAGCAGCGTAGGCGGGAGGAACTACAATGAGCAGTTCTTC. Translating it yields CASSVGGRNYNEQFF.

This chain links TRBV11-3 with TRBJ2-7; D is undetermined. The germline gives CDR1 SGHNT, CDR2 YENEEA. CDR3 size: 12 residues. Trimming left V 5 bases short and J 3 bases short, with 8 bases between. DNA for the CDR3: TGTGCCAGCAGCATGGGCGACTACGAGCAGTACTTC. Its translation: CASSMGDYEQYF.

V is TRBV5-1 and J is TRBJ2-3; TRBD2 is a possible D gene (6 bases). The CDR3 spans 15 residues. V was trimmed by 4 bases and J by 2 bases, leaving 14 bases between them. CDR1 is SGHRS and CDR2 is YFSETQ in the germline V gene. CDR3 in DNA: TGCGCCAGCAGCGGAGGGGACGGAGTCACAGATACGCAGTATTTT. It specifies CASSGGDGVTDTQYF.

The CDR3 loop reads CASSVLGSTEAFF. The CDR3 nucleotides are TGTGCCAGCAGCGTTCTAGGTAGCACTGAAGCTTTCTTT. The rearrangement links TRBV9 to TRBJ1-1; D gene ambiguous. Trimming took off 2 bases at V and 4 bases at J, with 9 bases between the two ends. Germline loops: CDR1 SGDLS, CDR2 YYNGEE. This CDR3 contains 13 residues.

The genes are TRBV6-5 and TRBJ2-7, with a possible D match to TRBD1 (6 bases). The CDR3 loop spans 14 amino acids. Looked up from germline, CDR1 is MNHEY and CDR2 is SVGAGI. Between the trimmed V and J ends, which lost 6 bases and 0 bases, there was a span of 12 bases. CDR3: CASRNRAHSYEQYF. CDR3 nucleotides: TGTGCCAGCAGAAACAGGGCCCACTCCTACGAGCAGTACTTC.